One sample yielded the 23 T cell receptor beta chains listed below, sequenced in a study of CD8 T cells in Susac syndrome (dated by TCRdb to 2018 to 2020). The protocol used for the library was the immunoSEQ multiplex PCR assay. RNA was extracted with the RNeasy kit and about 0.5 to 1 ug was reverse transcribed using random hexamers. TCRdb applied fastp at Q25 and MiXCR to the public reads, then kept only in-frame beta chains. Duplicate CDR3 protein sequences are folded into a single record with the most common DNA and genes. This sample has some 130,000 distinct CDR3 sequences in its table, and about 90% of those were observed once. The ten largest clones take up around 0.25% of the sample. Sample: CD8+ T cells from PBMCs. Receptor source: a human donor with multiple sclerosis.

This chain joins TRBV4-3 and TRBJ2-2; TRBD1 matches at 9 bases. With V trimmed by 3 bases and J by 9 bases, 8 bases remained unmatched. The CDR3 contains 15 residues. CDR1 and CDR2 (germline): LGHNA, YSLEER. The CDR3 protein is CASSHTRDRVRELFF. The CDR3 nucleotides are TGCGCCAGCAGCCACACCCGGGACAGGGTCCGGGAGCTGTTTTTT.

This clonotype was counted once. This sequence joins TRBV4-1 and TRBJ1-1; unclear D gene. There are 15 residues in the CDR3. Trimming stripped 0 bases from V and 6 bases from J, with 14 bases between. Germline V gene lookup returns CDR1 MGHRA and CDR2 YSYEKL. CDR3 sequence: CASSQDRRERAEAFF. CDR3 sequence (DNA): TGCGCCAGCAGCCAAGATAGGAGGGAGAGGGCTGAAGCTTTCTTT.

The CDR3 DNA reads TGTGCCAGCACTCCGTCCTCGGGGGCTCCCTCCTACAATGAGCAGTTCTTC. It codes for CASTPSSGAPSYNEQFF. The J gene is TRBJ2-1, the V gene TRBV6-1, with D perhaps given as TRBD1 or TRBD2 (6 bases each). Germline V gene sequence: CDR1 MNHNS, CDR2 SASEGT. V lost 7 bases, J lost 0 bases, and 19 bases lay in between. This CDR3 is built from 17 residues.

The chain joins TRBV5-6 to TRBJ2-7; tentatively, D is TRBD1 or TRBD2 (5 bases each). The V gene lost 6 bases and the J gene lost 3 bases, with 19 bases spanning the gap. In germline, CDR1 is SGHDT, CDR2 YYEEEE. The CDR3 totals 15 residues. DNA of the CDR3: TGTGCCAGCACCGAGACGGGACGGATGATCTACGAGCAGTACTTC. Its protein is CASTETGRMIYEQYF.

This chain uses TRBV7-3 with TRBJ2-3, with TRBD2 matching over 7 bases. Germline V gene sequence: CDR1 SGHTA, CDR2 FQGTGA. The CDR3 is 13 amino acids. The ends lost 5 bases at V and 9 bases at J; junction bases unmatched: 8. CDR3 protein: CASSASGESTQYF. The CDR3 DNA reads as TGTGCCAGCAGCGCAAGCGGGGAGAGCACGCAGTATTTT.

The chain joins TRBV27 to TRBJ2-2, with D possibly being TRBD2 (5 bases). The CDR3 has 14 amino acids. Germline loops: CDR1 MNHEY, CDR2 SMNVEV (reference sequence). Between the trimmed V and J ends, which lost 7 bases and 1 base, there was a span of 10 bases. CDR3 sequence: CASNSLGNTGELFF. CDR3 bases: TGTGCCAGCAACTCACTAGGGAACACCGGGGAGCTGTTTTTT.

The chain couples TRBV20-1 to TRBJ2-6; D tentatively fits TRBD1 or TRBD2 (5 bases each). Germline V gene sequence: CDR1 DFQATT, CDR2 SNEGSKA (reference sequence). CDR3 length: 18 amino acids. V lost 1 base and J 7 bases, leaving 23 bases between the germline ends. The CDR3 coding sequence is TGCAGTGCTAGAGTCGAGGGTGGAAACTTCTGGGGCGCCAACGTCCTGACTTTC. Amino acid sequence: CSARVEGGNFWGANVLTF.

The chain couples TRBV29-1 to TRBJ2-3; 9 bases align to TRBD2. The CDR3 is 15 residues long. Germline V gene lookup returns CDR1 SQVTM and CDR2 ANQGSEA. V shed 4 bases, J shed 4 bases, and the junction held 9 bases outside the gene matches. CDR3 sequence reads: CSVGGTSYVPDTQYF. As DNA, the CDR3 is TGCAGCGTTGGTGGGACTAGCTACGTTCCAGATACGCAGTATTTT.

The chain is built from TRBV20-1 and TRBJ2-5, with D possibly matching TRBD1 (6 bases). The CDR3 is 14 amino acids. The germline V and J ends were trimmed by 6 bases and 5 bases, with 19 bases remaining between them. Germline CDR1 DFQATT, CDR2 SNEGSKA (reference sequence). The DNA for the CDR3 is TGCAGTGCCCGGTATCAGGGGCGAGGGGAGACCCAGTACTTC. Protein: CSARYQGRGETQYF.

V usage is TRBV15 and J usage is TRBJ1-5; D is undetermined. Germline CDR1 is LNHNV and CDR2 is YYDKDF (reference sequence). V dropped 0 bases and J dropped 2 bases, with 14 bases sitting between them. CDR3 size: 17 residues. The CDR3 nucleotides are TGTGCCACCAGCAGAGAGATCGTGGGAGGAGGCAATCAGCCCCAGCATTTT. Translating it yields CATSREIVGGGNQPQHF.

The chain has TRBV7-9 and TRBJ2-2, with D unresolved. Germline CDR1 is SEHNR and CDR2 is FQNEAQ (reference sequence). V lost 4 bases to trimming and J lost 6 bases, with 12 bases between them. This CDR3 region has 14 residues. The CDR3 loop reads CASSSSSTSGELFF. DNA of the CDR3: TGTGCCAGCAGCTCCTCATCGACGTCCGGGGAGCTGTTTTTT.

The chain couples TRBV19 to TRBJ2-7; D is ambiguous. Germline CDR1 and CDR2: LNHDA and SQIVND (reference sequence). This CDR3 is built from 14 residues. The V gene lost 3 bases and the J gene lost 4 bases, with 13 bases spanning the gap. CDR3 sequence reads: CASSIDFPAYEQYF. The CDR3 DNA sequence: TGTGCCAGTAGTATCGATTTTCCGGCTTACGAGCAGTACTTC. Based on the CDR3 plus reference TRBV19 and TRBJ2-7, the full variable domain is DGGITQSPKYLFRKEGQNVTLSCEQNLNHDAMYWYRQDPGQGLRLIYYSQIVNDFQKGDIAEGYSVSREKKESFPLTVTSAQKNPTAFYLCASSIDFPAYEQYFGPGTRLTVT.

The chain carries TRBV4-3 and TRBJ2-6; perhaps D is TRBD1 or TRBD2 (5 bases each). V lost 3 bases and J lost 0, with 21 bases in between. Germline lookup yields CDR1 LGHNA and CDR2 YSLEER. The CDR3 totals 20 residues. This CDR3 reads CASSHYWGYPGTSGANVLTF. The CDR3 DNA follows: TGCGCCAGCAGCCACTACTGGGGGTACCCAGGGACCTCTGGGGCCAACGTCCTGACTTTC.

This sequence joins TRBV6-1 and TRBJ1-5; TRBD1 aligns across 7 bases. J lost 1 base, V lost 8 bases, and 5 bases had no gene match. The germline V gene encodes CDR1 MNHNS and CDR2 SASEGT. The CDR3 spans 14 residues. Here the CDR3 DNA reads TGTGCCAGCGAGGTGGGACAGAGCAATCAGCCCCAGCATTTT. Translation: CASEVGQSNQPQHF.

This sequence joins TRBV7-2 and TRBJ2-7; no reliable D call. This CDR3 is 14 amino acids long. Germline V gene sequence: CDR1 SGHTA, CDR2 FQGNSA. Between the trimmed V and J ends, which lost 1 base and 3 bases, there was a span of 10 bases. CDR3 region: CASSLEAVGYEQYF. CDR3 bases: TGTGCCAGCAGCTTAGAGGCTGTGGGCTACGAGCAGTACTTC. The whole variable domain, filled in from reference TRBV7-2 and TRBJ2-7, reads GAGVSQSPSNKVTEKGKDVELRCDPISGHTALYWYRQSLGQGLEFLIYFQGNSAPDKSGLPSDRFSAERTGGSVSTLTIQRTQQEDSAVYLCASSLEAVGYEQYFGPGTRLTVT.

The V call is TRBV6-5, the J call TRBJ2-3; 7 bases are a match to TRBD2. The length of the CDR3 is 16 residues. Trimming at V came to 4 bases and at J to 6 bases, leaving 13 bases not matched to a gene. Germline CDR1 and CDR2: MNHEY and SVGAGI. CDR3 nucleotide sequence: TGTGCCAGCAGTTCGTTCGGGGGGATCGGGGCCGATACGCAGTATTTT. Its protein product is CASSSFGGIGADTQYF.

This clonotype was seen once. This chain uses TRBV4-2 with TRBJ2-1; 7 positions agree with TRBD2. Germline values: CDR1 LGHNA, CDR2 YNFKEQ. V lost 0 bases to trimming and J lost 0 bases; unmatched junction nucleotides: 5. This CDR3 contains 17 residues. In DNA form, the CDR3 reads TGTGCCAGCAGCCAAGAGTCTAGCGGTAGCTCCTACAATGAGCAGTTCTTC. Its translation is CASSQESSGSSYNEQFF.

This sequence joins TRBV28 and TRBJ1-5; D might be TRBD1 (6 bases). The CDR3 is 15 residues long. The germline V gene encodes CDR1 MDHEN and CDR2 SYDVKM. The germline V and J ends were trimmed by 7 bases and 6 bases, with 19 bases remaining between them. The DNA for the CDR3 is TGTGCCAGCACTACACCGGCAGGGGACCCTCAGCCCCAGCATTTT. Encoded protein: CASTTPAGDPQPQHF.

V is TRBV29-1 and J is TRBJ1-1, with 7 bases that match TRBD1. Germline CDR1 is SQVTM and CDR2 is ANQGSEA. V lost 5 bases and J lost 5; bases outside the gene matches: 5. The CDR3 has 12 amino acids. CDR3 residues: CSVRSRGTEAFF. CDR3 sequence (DNA): TGCAGCGTTCGGTCCAGGGGGACTGAAGCTTTCTTT. The whole variable domain, remainder taken from reference TRBV29-1 and TRBJ1-1, is SAVISQKPSRDICQRGTSLTIQCQVDSQVTMMFWYRQQPGQSLTLIATANQGSEATYESGFVIDKFPISRPNLTFSTLTVSNMSPEDSSIYLCSVRSRGTEAFFGQGTRLTVV.

This clonotype was recorded once. This chain connects TRBV2 to TRBJ1-1; D remains unclear. The V and J ends lost 7 bases and 1 base respectively, with 13 bases between them. The germline V gene has CDR1 SNHLY and CDR2 FYNNEI. The CDR3 contains 14 residues. Here the CDR3 DNA reads TGTGCCAGCAATGACTACGAGCCGAACACTGAAGCTTTCTTT. Residues: CASNDYEPNTEAFF.

The chain carries TRBV7-9 and TRBJ2-2, with D perhaps TRBD1 (7 bases). Germline values: CDR1 SEHNR, CDR2 FQNEAQ (reference sequence). CDR3 size: 15 residues. The V end lost 4 bases, the J end lost 5 bases, and 14 bases lay between the germline ends. The CDR3 sequence: CASSSGGTETGELFF. CDR3 sequence (DNA): TGTGCCAGCAGCTCAGGGGGGACAGAGACCGGGGAGCTGTTTTTT.

This clonotype showed up just a few times. This rearrangement joins TRBV6-5 to TRBJ1-1, with unresolved D. V lost 6 bases and J lost 4, with 12 bases in between. This CDR3 has 13 residues. Germline loops: CDR1 MNHEY, CDR2 SVGAGI. CDR3 region: CASSPGKGTEAFF. The CDR3 DNA follows: TGTGCCAGCAGCCCGGGGAAGGGCACTGAAGCTTTCTTT.

V and J are TRBV20-1 and TRBJ2-7; D possibly corresponds to TRBD1 (7 bases). CDR3 length: 15 residues. Germline CDR1 and CDR2: DFQATT and SNEGSKA (reference sequence). Trimming removed 0 bases at V and 0 bases at J, with 12 bases between. CDR3 in amino acids: CSARDRRDSSYEQYF. The CDR3 DNA reads as TGCAGTGCTAGAGATAGGCGGGACAGCTCCTACGAGCAGTACTTC.